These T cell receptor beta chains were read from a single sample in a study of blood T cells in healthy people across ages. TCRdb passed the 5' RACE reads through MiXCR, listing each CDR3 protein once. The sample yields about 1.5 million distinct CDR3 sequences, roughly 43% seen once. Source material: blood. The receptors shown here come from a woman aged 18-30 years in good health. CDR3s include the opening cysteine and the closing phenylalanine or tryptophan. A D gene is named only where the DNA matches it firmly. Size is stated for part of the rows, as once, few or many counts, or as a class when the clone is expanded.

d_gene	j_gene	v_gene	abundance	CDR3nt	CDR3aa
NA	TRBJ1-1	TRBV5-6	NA	TGTGCCAGCAGCTCCTACAGGGATTCCTGGGTCACTGAAGCTTTCTTT	CASSSYRDSWVTEAFF
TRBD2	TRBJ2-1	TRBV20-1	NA	TGCAGTGCTAATCCGGGACTAGCGTTCTACAATGAGCAGTTCTTC	CSANPGLAFYNEQFF
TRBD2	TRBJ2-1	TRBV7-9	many	TGTGCCAGCAGCCGCGGACTAGCGGGAGAAGAGGAGCAGTTCTTC	CASSRGLAGEEEQFF
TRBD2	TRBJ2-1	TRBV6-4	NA	TGTGCCAGCAGCCCCGCTAGCGGGGGGGCTTGGGAGCAGTTCTTC	CASSPASGGAWEQFF
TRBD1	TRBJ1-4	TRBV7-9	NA	TGTGCCAGCACGGACAGGGTGGGAGAAAAACTGTTTTTT	CASTDRVGEKLFF
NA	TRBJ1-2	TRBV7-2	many	TGTGCCAGCAGCCCCGGGGGCTCTAACTATGGCTACACCTTC	CASSPGGSNYGYTF
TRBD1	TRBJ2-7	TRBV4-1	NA	TGCGCCAGCAGCCAAGGGACAGGGGCCACGGCCTACGAGCAGTACTTC	CASSQGTGATAYEQYF
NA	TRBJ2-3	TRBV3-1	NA	TGTGCCACCGGCCGAACTGGGGGAGATACGCAGTATTTT	CATGRTGGDTQYF
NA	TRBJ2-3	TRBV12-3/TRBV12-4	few	TGTGCCAGCAGTTTAGGTACCTATACGCAGTATTTT	CASSLGTYTQYF
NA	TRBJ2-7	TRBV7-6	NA	TGTGCCAGCAGCGGGACCTGGAGGGACGAGCAGTACTTC	CASSGTWRDEQYF
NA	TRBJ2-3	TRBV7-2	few	TGTGCCAGCAGCGTAGGGGCCGTGGATACGCAGTATTTT	CASSVGAVDTQYF
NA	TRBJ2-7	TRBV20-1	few	TGCAGTGCTAGAGACCCTGTCCTTTACGAGCAGTACTTC	CSARDPVLYEQYF
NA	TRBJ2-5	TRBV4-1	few	TGCGCCAGCAGCCAAACCTCCGGGGGAAGGGAAGAGACCCAGTACTTC	CASSQTSGGREETQYF
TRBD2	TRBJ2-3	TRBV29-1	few	TGCAGCGGCTGCGGGGGGGCGAGCACAGATACGCAGTATTTT	CSGCGGASTDTQYF
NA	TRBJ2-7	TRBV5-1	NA	TGCGCCAGCGCAACCGGGACGTCGGCCTACGAGCAGTACTTC	CASATGTSAYEQYF
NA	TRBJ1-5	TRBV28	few	TGTGCCACCGGAGGGAACAATCAGCCCCAGCATTTT	CATGGNNQPQHF
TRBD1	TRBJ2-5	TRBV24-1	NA	TGTGCCACCAGTGATTTGATCCCGGGACAGTGGGAGACCCAGTACTTC	CATSDLIPGQWETQYF
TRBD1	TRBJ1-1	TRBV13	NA	TGTGCCGGCAGCGTGTACAGGGGAATCACTGAAGCTTTCTTT	CAGSVYRGITEAFF
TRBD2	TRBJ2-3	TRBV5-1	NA	TGCGCCAGCGGCGGACTAGCGGGGGATACGCAGTATTTT	CASGGLAGDTQYF
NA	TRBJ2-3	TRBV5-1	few	TGCGCCAGCAGCTTGCTAAACGGACGCACAGATACGCAGTATTTT	CASSLLNGRTDTQYF
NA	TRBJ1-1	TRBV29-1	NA	TGCAGCGTCGTTACGCGAGGTGGGGGCGAAGCTTTCTTT	CSVVTRGGGEAFF
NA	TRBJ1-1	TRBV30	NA	TGTGCCTGGAAGCGGGGGACTGAAGCTTTCTTT	CAWKRGTEAFF
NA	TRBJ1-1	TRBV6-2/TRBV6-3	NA	TGTGCCAGCACCACTGGGCAGGGGAACACTGAAGCTTTCTTT	CASTTGQGNTEAFF
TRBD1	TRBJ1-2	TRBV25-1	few	TGTGCCAGCAGATACGAAGGACAGGGGGCCAACTATGGCTACACCTTC	CASRYEGQGANYGYTF
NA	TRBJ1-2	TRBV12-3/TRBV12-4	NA	TGTGCCAGCAGTACCCGGGCCTATGGCTACACCTTC	CASSTRAYGYTF
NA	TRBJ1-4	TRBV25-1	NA	TGTGCCAGCAGTGAGGTTACGGGTCCCGGGGAAAAACTGTTTTTT	CASSEVTGPGEKLFF
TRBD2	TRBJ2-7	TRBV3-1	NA	TGTGCCAGCAGCCATGTTGGGAGGGCCTACGAGCAGTACTTC	CASSHVGRAYEQYF
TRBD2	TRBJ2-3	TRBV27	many	TGTGCCAGCAGAACTGACGGACTAGCGGCAGATACGCAGTATTTT	CASRTDGLAADTQYF
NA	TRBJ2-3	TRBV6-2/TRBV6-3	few	TGTGCCAGCACCAAAAGAACAGATACGCAGTATTTT	CASTKRTDTQYF
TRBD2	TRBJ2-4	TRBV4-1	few	TGCGCCAGCAGCCAAGATCCACTAGCGGGGGGGCTCAAAAACATTCAGTACTTC	CASSQDPLAGGLKNIQYF
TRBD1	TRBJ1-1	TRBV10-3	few	TGTGCCATTTTCCCTGGACAGGGGGATCCGCAATTGGCTGAAGCTTTCTTT	CAIFPGQGDPQLAEAFF
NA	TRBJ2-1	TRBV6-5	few	TGTGCCAGCAGTTCCTTCCCCGGGGGCAGCTCCTACAATGAGCAGTTCTTC	CASSSFPGGSSYNEQFF
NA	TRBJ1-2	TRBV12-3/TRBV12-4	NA	TGTGCCAGCAGGGAGGGGGGGTTCAATGGCTACACCTTC	CASREGGFNGYTF
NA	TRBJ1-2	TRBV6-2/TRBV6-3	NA	TGTGCCAGCAGCCAGGACGGCACACCTTTCTACACCTTC	CASSQDGTPFYTF
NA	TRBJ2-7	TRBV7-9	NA	TGTGCCAGCAGCAACAGGGATTTTGGAGCCTACGAGCAGTACTTC	CASSNRDFGAYEQYF
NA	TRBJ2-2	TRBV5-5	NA	TGTGCCAGCAGCCGGTGGCGGGATAACACCGGGGAGCTGTTTTTT	CASSRWRDNTGELFF
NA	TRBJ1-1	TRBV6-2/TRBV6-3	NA	TGTGCCAGCACTGACCCTATGAACACTGAAGCTTTCTTT	CASTDPMNTEAFF
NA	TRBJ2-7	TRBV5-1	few	TGCGCCAGCAGCTTCTCAATCAGCTTCGAATCCTACGAGCAGTACTTC	CASSFSISFESYEQYF
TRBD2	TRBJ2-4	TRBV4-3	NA	TGCGCCAGCAGCCAATCCGGGACTAACAAAAACATTCAGTACTTC	CASSQSGTNKNIQYF
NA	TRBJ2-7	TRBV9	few	TGTGCCAGCAGCGTAGCTAGTACCTACGAGCAGTACTTC	CASSVASTYEQYF
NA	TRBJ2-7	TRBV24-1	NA	TGTGCCACCAGTGCGGACAGCTCCTACAATGAGCAGTACTTC	CATSADSSYNEQYF
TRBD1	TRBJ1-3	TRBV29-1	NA	TGCAGCGTTGAATTAACAGGGGCTGGAAACACCATATATTTT	CSVELTGAGNTIYF